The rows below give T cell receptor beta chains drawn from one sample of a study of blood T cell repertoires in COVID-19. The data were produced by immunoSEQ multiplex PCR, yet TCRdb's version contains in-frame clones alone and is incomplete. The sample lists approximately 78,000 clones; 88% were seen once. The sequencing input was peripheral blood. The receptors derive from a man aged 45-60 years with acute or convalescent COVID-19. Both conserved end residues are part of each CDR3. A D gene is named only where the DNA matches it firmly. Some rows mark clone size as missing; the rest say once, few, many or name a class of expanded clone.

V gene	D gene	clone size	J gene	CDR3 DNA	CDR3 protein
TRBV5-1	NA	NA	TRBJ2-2	TGCGCCAGCAGCTTGGACAGGTCCGGGGAGCTGTTTTTT	CASSLDRSGELFF
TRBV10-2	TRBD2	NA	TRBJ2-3	TGCGCCAGTCGGGGGGGCACAGATACGCAGTATTTT	CASRGGTDTQYF
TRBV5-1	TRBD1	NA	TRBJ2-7	TGCGCCAGCAGCCCCACAGGGGCCTACGAGCAGTACTTC	CASSPTGAYEQYF
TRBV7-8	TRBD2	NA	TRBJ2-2	TGTGCCAGCAGCCTGACTAGCGGGGGGCCTAACACCGGGGAGCTGTTTTTT	CASSLTSGGPNTGELFF
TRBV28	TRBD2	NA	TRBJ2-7	TGTGCCATACTAGCGGGGGGAGACGAGCAGTACTTC	CAILAGGDEQYF
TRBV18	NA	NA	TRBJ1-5	TGTGCCAGCTCAAGGGGCGTAAGCAATCAGCCCCAGCATTTT	CASSRGVSNQPQHF
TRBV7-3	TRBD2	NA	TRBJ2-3	TGTGCCAGCAGCTCGCTAGGGGGGCAGACTAGCGCGGATACGCAGTATTTT	CASSSLGGQTSADTQYF
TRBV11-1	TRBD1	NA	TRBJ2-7	TGTGCCAGCAGCTCGCGACAGGGTTCCTACGAGCAGTACTTC	CASSSRQGSYEQYF
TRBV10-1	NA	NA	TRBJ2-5	TGCGCCAGCAGTGAGCGGGGAACAGACCAAGAGACCCAGTACTTC	CASSERGTDQETQYF
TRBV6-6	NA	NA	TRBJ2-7	TGTGCCAGCAGAGGGAGGCAGGGTGGCCACGAGCAGTACTTC	CASRGRQGGHEQYF
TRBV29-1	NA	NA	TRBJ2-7	TGCAGCGTTGGTTGGCGGGTTGACTCCTACGAGCAGTACTTC	CSVGWRVDSYEQYF
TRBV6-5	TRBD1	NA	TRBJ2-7	TGTGCCAGCAGTTACCTACAGGGGTACGAGCAGTACTTC	CASSYLQGYEQYF
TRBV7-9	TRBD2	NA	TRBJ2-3	TGTGCCAGCAGCTTACGTGACGGGGGCGCTAGCGGGGAGGCAGATACGCAGTATTTT	CASSLRDGGASGEADTQYF
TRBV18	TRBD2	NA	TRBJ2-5	TGTGCCAGCTCACAGAGGACTAGCGGGGGGCTCCAAGAGACCCAGTACTTC	CASSQRTSGGLQETQYF
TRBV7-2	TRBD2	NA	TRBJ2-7	TGTGCCAGCAGCTTAGTCCCGGTTCTAGCGGGGTACGAGCAGTACTTC	CASSLVPVLAGYEQYF
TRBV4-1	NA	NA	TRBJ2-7	TGCGCCAGCAGCCAAGTAACGGAGAGCTCCTACGAGCAGTACTTC	CASSQVTESSYEQYF
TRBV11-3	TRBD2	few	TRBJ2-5	TGTGCCAGCAGCCCCTGGGGCGGGGGGGCCGAGACCCAGTACTTC	CASSPWGGGAETQYF
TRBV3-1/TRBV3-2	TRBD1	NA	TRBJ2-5	TGTGCCAGCAGCCTGGGACAGGGGATGGAGACCCAGTACTTC	CASSLGQGMETQYF
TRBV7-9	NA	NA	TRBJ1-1	TGTGCCAGCAGCGTCTTTGAAGCTTTCTTT	CASSVFEAFF
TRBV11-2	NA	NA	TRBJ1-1	TGTGCCAGCAGCGCCACGGTGAACACTGAAGCTTTCTTT	CASSATVNTEAFF
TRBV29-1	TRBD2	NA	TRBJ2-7	TGCAGCGTGAGAGCCGGGACTAGCGGGCTCTACGAGCAGTACTTC	CSVRAGTSGLYEQYF
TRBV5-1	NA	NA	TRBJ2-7	TGCGCCAGCAGCTCCACAGGGACCTACGAGCAGTACTTC	CASSSTGTYEQYF
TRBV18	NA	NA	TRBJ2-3	TGTGCCAGCTCACCCCCACAGGGACCCCGCACAGATACGCAGTATTTT	CASSPPQGPRTDTQYF
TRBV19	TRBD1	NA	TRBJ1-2	TGTGCCAGTAGTATTGACAGGGCGAGCTCTGGCTACACCTTC	CASSIDRASSGYTF
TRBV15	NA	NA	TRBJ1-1	TGTGCCACCAGCACGGATTACAGGGAGAAAGGCACTGAAGCTTTCTTT	CATSTDYREKGTEAFF
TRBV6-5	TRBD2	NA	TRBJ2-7	TGTGCCAGCAGTTACTCGACCGGGGGGGGCCACAACGAGCAGTACTTC	CASSYSTGGGHNEQYF
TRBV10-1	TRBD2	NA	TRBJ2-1	TGCGCCAGCAGCGTAGCGGGCAATGAGCAGTTCTTC	CASSVAGNEQFF
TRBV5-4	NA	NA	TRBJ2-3	TGTGCCAGCACCTATTCTGAGGGGGGGACAGATACGCAGTATTTT	CASTYSEGGTDTQYF